Sequencing of this T cell receptor (beta chain) was carried out in a study of T-cell memory formation after mild COVID-19. Study-wide background: The study found TCR clusters largely donor specific. Findings and limits, study-wide: A balance of CD4 and CD8 characterized clones contracting day 15 to 85, whereas later expanders leaned CD4+.

TCRdb processed the 5' RACE reads anew with MiXCR; each CDR3 protein has one entry. The repertoire holds about 110,000 distinct CDR3 sequences, with about 18% as singletons. With 4 bases removed from V and 4 bases from J, the gap between germline ends came to 11 bases. CDR1 and CDR2 from the germline V gene are SGHRS and YFSETQ. This CDR3 region has 13 residues. This clonotype was seen more than once but under ten times. The target antigen is unknown. Sequencing was done on a sample of PBMCs or a T cell subset sorted from them (not recorded which). This TCR came from a man between 18 and 35 years old who had mild COVID-19 (a few samples of this study predate the infection). Cell type and time point are not known. This chain uses TRBV5-1 with TRBJ2-5, with a weak D call TRBD2 (5 bases). The CDR3 DNA is TGCGCCAGCAGCCCGGGGTGGCGAGAGACCCAGTACTTC. Its protein is CASSPGWRETQYF.